The rows below give T cell receptor beta chains drawn from one sample of a study of cytomegalovirus exposure and HLA in healthy donors. Clones were read by immunoSEQ multiplex PCR, and TCRdb kept only the in-frame ones, dropping some. The sample includes about 170,000 clones, 70% to 80% seen only once; the top ten take less than 2.5%. The sample taken for sequencing was PBMCs. Receptors originate from a woman between 50 and 59 years old in good health and CMV-seronegative. Each CDR3 is given with its conserved first and last residue. A D gene is named only where the DNA matches it firmly. The size entry is marked missing in some rows and otherwise reads once, few, many or a size class.

v_gene	j_gene	abundance	d_gene	CDR3aa	CDR3nt
TRBV25-1	TRBJ2-4	NA	TRBD1	CASSERGQGRDIQYF	TGTGCCAGCAGTGAACGTGGACAGGGGAGAGACATTCAGTACTTC
TRBV7-8	TRBJ2-1	NA	NA	CASSRSAGWEQFF	TGTGCCAGCAGCCGGTCTGCAGGTTGGGAGCAGTTCTTC
TRBV30	TRBJ1-5	NA	NA	CAWSVRSGENQPQHF	TGTGCCTGGAGTGTACGGAGTGGGGAGAATCAGCCCCAGCATTTT
TRBV5-6	TRBJ1-4	few	TRBD1	CASSTGQINEKLFF	TGTGCCAGCAGCACGGGACAGATCAATGAAAAACTGTTTTTT
TRBV21-1	TRBJ2-3	NA	NA	CASSKWGASGSTDTQYF	TGTGCCAGCAGCAAATGGGGTGCTAGCGGGAGCACAGATACGCAGTATTTT
TRBV19	TRBJ2-7	NA	NA	CASKTSSQVYEQYF	TGTGCCAGTAAAACTAGCTCCCAGGTCTACGAGCAGTACTTC
TRBV2	TRBJ1-5	few	NA	CASSGSAGVGNQPQHF	TGTGCCAGCAGTGGGTCCGCAGGGGTTGGCAATCAGCCCCAGCATTTT
TRBV19	TRBJ1-1	NA	TRBD1	CASNVERGQTEAFF	TGTGCCAGTAACGTCGAGAGGGGGCAGACTGAAGCTTTCTTT
TRBV19	TRBJ2-3	NA	TRBD2	CASRDSGSSTDTQYF	TGTGCCAGTAGAGACAGCGGGAGCTCCACAGATACGCAGTATTTT
TRBV6-5	TRBJ2-1	NA	TRBD2	CASSSWREGLWNEQFF	TGTGCCAGCAGTTCTTGGCGGGAGGGCCTTTGGAATGAGCAGTTCTTC
TRBV10-3	TRBJ1-3	NA	NA	CAIRDSSGNTIYF	TGTGCCATCAGGGACAGCAGTGGAAACACCATATATTTT
TRBV28	TRBJ2-5	NA	TRBD1	CASSPYSDRGETQYF	TGTGCCAGCAGTCCCTACTCGGACAGGGGTGAGACCCAGTACTTC
TRBV18	TRBJ1-2	NA	TRBD1	CASTGQGTTYGYTF	TGTGCCAGCACGGGACAGGGAACAACTTATGGCTACACCTTC
TRBV15	TRBJ1-1	NA	NA	CATRPERLKNTEAFF	TGTGCCACAAGACCGGAACGACTCAAGAACACTGAAGCTTTCTTT
TRBV6-5	TRBJ1-2	NA	TRBD1	CASSYPMGQGFGGYTF	TGTGCCAGCAGTTACCCAATGGGACAGGGGTTTGGAGGCTACACCTTC
TRBV28	TRBJ1-1	NA	NA	CASIRGGEGSEAFF	TGTGCCAGCATTAGGGGGGGCGAGGGCTCTGAAGCTTTCTTT
TRBV18	TRBJ2-7	NA	NA	CASSPEQYEQYF	TGTGCCAGCTCACCAGAACAATACGAGCAGTACTTC
TRBV29-1	TRBJ2-2	NA	TRBD2	CSVPTSGGNTGELFF	TGCAGCGTCCCTACTAGCGGGGGGAACACCGGGGAGCTGTTTTTT
TRBV7-9	TRBJ2-7	NA	TRBD2	CASSLALAGVSYEQYF	TGTGCCAGCAGCTTAGCCTTAGCGGGAGTTTCTTACGAGCAGTACTTC
TRBV28	TRBJ2-1	NA	TRBD1	CASSRLRTGTSYNEQFF	TGTGCCAGCAGTCGACTAAGGACAGGGACCTCCTACAATGAGCAGTTCTTC
TRBV5-1	TRBJ2-3	NA	NA	CASSLTSVAQDTQYF	TGCGCCAGCAGCTTGACATCTGTGGCACAGGATACGCAGTATTTT
TRBV11-2	TRBJ2-7	NA	NA	CASSFGDSSSYEQYF	TGTGCCAGCAGCTTCGGAGACAGCAGCTCCTACGAGCAGTACTTC
TRBV28	TRBJ2-7	NA	TRBD2	CASRHPSGPSYEQYF	TGTGCCAGCAGACACCCTAGCGGCCCCTCCTACGAGCAGTACTTC
TRBV6-5	TRBJ2-7	NA	TRBD1	CASSYSMDRIGYEQYF	TGTGCCAGCAGTTACTCGATGGACAGGATTGGCTACGAGCAGTACTTC
TRBV9	TRBJ2-3	NA	TRBD2	CASSVAPRGDWNTQYF	TGTGCCAGCAGCGTAGCTCCCCGGGGGGATTGGAATACGCAGTATTTT
TRBV7-6	TRBJ1-3	NA	NA	CASGALAAGAFGNTIYF	TGTGCCAGCGGCGCCTTAGCGGCGGGGGCTTTCGGAAACACCATATATTTT
TRBV28	TRBJ2-1	few	NA	CAISEGLSYNEQFF	TGTGCCATCTCCGAGGGCCTCTCCTACAATGAGCAGTTCTTC
TRBV28	TRBJ2-7	NA	NA	CASLSKGQNTYEQYF	TGTGCCAGCCTGTCGAAAGGACAGAACACCTACGAGCAGTACTTC
TRBV6-5	TRBJ2-7	NA	NA	CASSIGAPSYEQYF	TGTGCCAGCTCGATTGGGGCCCCTTCCTACGAGCAGTACTTC
TRBV28	TRBJ1-2	NA	NA	CASSKQGTFYGYTF	TGTGCCAGCAGCAAACAGGGAACATTCTATGGCTACACCTTC
TRBV5-1	TRBJ1-1	NA	NA	CASSSEPRNTEAFF	TGCGCCAGCAGCTCGGAGCCTCGGAACACTGAAGCTTTCTTT
TRBV19	TRBJ2-3	NA	NA	CASSLPPYGDTQYF	TGTGCCAGTTCTCTTCCGCCCTATGGAGATACGCAGTATTTT
TRBV7-9	TRBJ2-1	once	NA	CSSQGSEQFF	TGTTCCAGCCAGGGGTCTGAGCAGTTCTTC
TRBV29-1	TRBJ2-2	NA	NA	CSASSGTNTGELFF	TGCAGCGCTAGCAGCGGTACGAACACCGGGGAGCTGTTTTTT
TRBV7-7	TRBJ2-3	NA	TRBD1	CASSKDRGFTDTQYF	TGTGCTAGCAGTAAGGACAGGGGTTTTACAGATACGCAGTATTTT
TRBV7-9	TRBJ1-3	few	NA	CASSLKDRHSGNTIYF	TGTGCCAGCAGCTTAAAAGACAGGCACTCTGGAAACACCATATATTTT
TRBV28	TRBJ2-7	NA	NA	CASHSPGSYEQYF	TGTGCCAGTCACAGCCCCGGCTCCTACGAGCAGTACTTC
TRBV7-2	TRBJ2-1	NA	TRBD1	CASSQRQGGYNEQFF	TGTGCCAGCAGTCAGAGACAGGGGGGGTACAATGAGCAGTTCTTC
TRBV18	TRBJ2-7	once	NA	CASSQVGDPEYEQYF	TGTGCCAGCTCACAGGTGGGAGACCCCGAATACGAGCAGTACTTC
TRBV28	TRBJ2-7	NA	TRBD1	CASGGFGTGASYEQYF	TGTGCCAGCGGAGGATTCGGGACAGGGGCTTCCTACGAGCAGTACTTC
TRBV18	TRBJ2-2	NA	NA	CASSPLAAGETGELFF	TGTGCCAGCTCACCACTGGCCGCAGGGGAGACCGGGGAGCTGTTTTTT
TRBV9	TRBJ2-7	NA	TRBD2	CASSRGGGTSYEQYF	TGTGCCAGCTCTAGGGGCGGGGGGACCTCCTACGAGCAGTACTTC
TRBV11-3	TRBJ2-1	NA	NA	CASSLDFSYEQFF	TGTGCCAGCAGCTTAGATTTTTCATATGAGCAGTTCTTC
TRBV30	TRBJ2-1	NA	NA	CACTQGREQFF	TGTGCCTGTACGCAGGGGCGGGAGCAGTTCTTC
TRBV5-1	TRBJ1-2	NA	TRBD1	CASSLGAGGFNYGYTF	TGCGCCAGCAGCTTGGGGGCAGGGGGATTTAACTATGGCTACACCTTC
TRBV4-3	TRBJ2-3	NA	TRBD2	CASSQDATSGSIPDTQYF	TGCGCCAGCAGCCAAGATGCGACTAGCGGGAGTATCCCAGATACGCAGTATTTT
TRBV4-3	TRBJ2-7	NA	TRBD2	CASSQVPAGGGPREQYF	TGCGCCAGCAGCCAAGTTCCCGCCGGGGGGGGTCCCCGGGAGCAGTACTTC
TRBV4-3	TRBJ2-1	NA	TRBD1	CASSLGQGYEQFF	TGCGCCAGCAGCCTAGGACAGGGTTATGAGCAGTTCTTC
TRBV6-1	TRBJ2-7	NA	TRBD1	CAVYDRGPTYEQYF	TGTGCCGTTTACGACAGGGGGCCCACCTACGAGCAGTACTTC